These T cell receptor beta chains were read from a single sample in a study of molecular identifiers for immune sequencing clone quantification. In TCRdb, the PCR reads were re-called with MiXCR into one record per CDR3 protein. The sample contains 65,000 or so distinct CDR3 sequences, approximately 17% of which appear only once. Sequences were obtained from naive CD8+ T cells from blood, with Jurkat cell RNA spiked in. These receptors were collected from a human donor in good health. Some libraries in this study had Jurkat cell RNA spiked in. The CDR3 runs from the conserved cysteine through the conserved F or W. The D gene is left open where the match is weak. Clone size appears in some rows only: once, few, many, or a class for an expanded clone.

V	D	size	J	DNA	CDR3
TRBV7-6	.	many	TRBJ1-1	TGTGCCAGCAGTCCCATGTCCGCGTCTGAAGCTTTCTTT	CASSPMSASEAFF
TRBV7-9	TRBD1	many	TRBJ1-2	TGTGCCAGCAGCTTAGGTCATGCAGGGGGAACAGATGGCTACACCTTC	CASSLGHAGGTDGYTF
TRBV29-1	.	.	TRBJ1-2	TGCAGCGTTGGAGCCAATAACTATGGCTACACCTTC	CSVGANNYGYTF
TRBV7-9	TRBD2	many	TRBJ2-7	TGTGCCAGCAGCTCAACCCCTAGCGGGGGCGAGGACGAGCAGTACTTC	CASSSTPSGGEDEQYF
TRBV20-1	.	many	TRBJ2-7	TGCAGTGCTGGAGGTAGGGCCTCCTACGAGCAGTACTTC	CSAGGRASYEQYF
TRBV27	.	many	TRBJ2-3	TGTGCCAGCAGCCTCAGGACGCCGGGTACGCAGTATTTT	CASSLRTPGTQYF
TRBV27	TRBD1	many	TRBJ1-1	TGTGCCAGCAGTTTAGGACAGGGGGTCCGGGGTGAAGCTTTCTTT	CASSLGQGVRGEAFF
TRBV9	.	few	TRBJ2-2	TGTGCCAGCAGACCAGGGGCGGCCGGGGAGCTGTTTTTT	CASRPGAAGELFF
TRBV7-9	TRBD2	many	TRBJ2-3	TGTGCCAGCAGCCCAAGCCTAACGAGCGGGAGAGGGGGAGATACGCAGTATTTT	CASSPSLTSGRGGDTQYF
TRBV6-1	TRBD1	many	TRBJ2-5	TGTGCCAGCAGAGAAACAGGGGTGGAGACCCAGTACTTC	CASRETGVETQYF
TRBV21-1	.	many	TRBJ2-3	TGTGCCAGCAGCAAAGCAGGGACAGGCAGCACAGATACGCAGTATTTT	CASSKAGTGSTDTQYF
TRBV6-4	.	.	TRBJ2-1	TGTGCCAGCAGTACCGGACGTACGGTCTACAATGAGCAGTTCTTC	CASSTGRTVYNEQFF
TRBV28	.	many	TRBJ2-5	TGTGCCAGCAGTTTAGGGTTGCTGGGGAGGCCAAGGGGGCAAGAGACCCAGTACTTC	CASSLGLLGRPRGQETQYF
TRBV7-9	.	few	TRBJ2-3	TGTGCCAGCAGTTTACCCCCGGATACGCAGTATTTT	CASSLPPDTQYF
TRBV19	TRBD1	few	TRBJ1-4	TGTGCCAGTAGTATAGGACAGGGGTTAAGTGGTATTGAAAAACTGTTTTTT	CASSIGQGLSGIEKLFF
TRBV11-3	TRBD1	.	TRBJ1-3	TGTGCCAGCAGCCCTGACAGGGGAAACACCATATATTTC	CASSPDRGNTIYF
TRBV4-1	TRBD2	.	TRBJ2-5	TGCGCCAGCAGCCAAGACGGGTTTGCGGGAGGTCAAGAGACCCGGTACTTC	CASSQDGFAGGQETRYF
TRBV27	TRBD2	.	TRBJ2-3	TGTGCCAGCAGTTCTCTAGCGGGGGATGGGACAGATACGCAGTGTTTT	CASSSLAGDGTDTQCF
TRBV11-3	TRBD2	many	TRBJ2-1	TGTGCCAGCAGCTTAGATCGAGCGGGAGGGGGGGGTGACAGGAATGAGCAGTTCTTC	CASSLDRAGGGGDRNEQFF
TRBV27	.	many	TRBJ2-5	TGTGCCAGCAGTTACCTCCCCGGGGTCCAGTACTTC	CASSYLPGVQYF
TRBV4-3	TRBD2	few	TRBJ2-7	TGCGCCAGCAGCCAAGAACGAGCGGGCGGGAGCTCCTACGAGCAGTACTTC	CASSQERAGGSSYEQYF
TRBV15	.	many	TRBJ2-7	TGTGCCACCAGCAGGGAGAGACTGGACTACGAGCAGTACTTC	CATSRERLDYEQYF
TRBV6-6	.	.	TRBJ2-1	TGTGCCAGCAGTTACGCTCCGGTGGCAGCGGACAATGAGCAGTTCTTC	CASSYAPVAADNEQFF
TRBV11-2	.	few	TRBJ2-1	TGTGCCAGCAGCAAAGTGGGGCTAGCTAACAATGAGCAGTTCTTC	CASSKVGLANNEQFF
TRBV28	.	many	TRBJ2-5	TGTGCCAGCAGTTTAGGGGTCTTCCAGTACTTC	CASSLGVFQYF
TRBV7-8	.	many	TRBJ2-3	TGTGCCAGCAGCGGGACCGGTTCCCCGGCAGATACGCAGTATTTT	CASSGTGSPADTQYF
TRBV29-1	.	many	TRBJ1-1	TGCAGCGTTGTAGGGGGTACATTGAACACTGAAGCTTTCTTT	CSVVGGTLNTEAFF
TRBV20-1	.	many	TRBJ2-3	TGCAGTGAGCGGTTTGCGTCCGACACAGATACGCAGTATTTT	CSERFASDTDTQYF
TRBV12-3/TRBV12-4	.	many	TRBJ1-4	TGTGCCAGCCTTGAGGCGGGGGGCGGTGAAAAACTGTTTTTT	CASLEAGGGEKLFF